In its sample, the clone carrying this TCR beta chain was seen once. As yet, its antigen is unknown. CDR1 is SEHNR and CDR2 is FQNEAQ in the germline V gene (reference sequence). The CDR3 totals 14 residues. Trimming pared 5 bases from V and 0 bases from J, leaving 11 bases between. This sample is part of a study of Graves' ophthalmopathy and Graves' hyperthyroidism. Study-level findings and limits: Among thyroid clonotypes expanded above 0.001 frequency, most also appeared in blood. Ophthalmopathy progression prediction by the model yielded a sensitivity of around 68% and a specificity of 72.22%.

Ophthalmopathy donors showed moderate-to-severe activity, CAS ≥3, NOSPECS ≥4 and a duration under 3 months. Patients were diagnosed from clinical symptoms, serum thyroxine, TRAb, thyroid ultrasound and orbital computed tomography. The study amplified TCR beta CDR3 regions using RNA transcripts. HTBI primers primed a first-round RT-PCR, and a second-round multiplex PCR followed. Each CDR3 protein is one row after TCRdb ran MiXCR on the multiplex PCR reads. The sample has 260,000 or so distinct CDR3 sequences; 40% to 50% are singletons. J is TRBJ2-7 and V is TRBV7-9; D possibly uses TRBD1 or TRBD2 (5 bases each). The material sequenced was peripheral blood. The TCR was taken from an adult man with Graves' ophthalmopathy. The CDR3 nucleotides read TGTGCCAGCAGCACACGGGACGGCTCCTACGAGCAGTACTTC. It is translated as CASSTRDGSYEQYF.